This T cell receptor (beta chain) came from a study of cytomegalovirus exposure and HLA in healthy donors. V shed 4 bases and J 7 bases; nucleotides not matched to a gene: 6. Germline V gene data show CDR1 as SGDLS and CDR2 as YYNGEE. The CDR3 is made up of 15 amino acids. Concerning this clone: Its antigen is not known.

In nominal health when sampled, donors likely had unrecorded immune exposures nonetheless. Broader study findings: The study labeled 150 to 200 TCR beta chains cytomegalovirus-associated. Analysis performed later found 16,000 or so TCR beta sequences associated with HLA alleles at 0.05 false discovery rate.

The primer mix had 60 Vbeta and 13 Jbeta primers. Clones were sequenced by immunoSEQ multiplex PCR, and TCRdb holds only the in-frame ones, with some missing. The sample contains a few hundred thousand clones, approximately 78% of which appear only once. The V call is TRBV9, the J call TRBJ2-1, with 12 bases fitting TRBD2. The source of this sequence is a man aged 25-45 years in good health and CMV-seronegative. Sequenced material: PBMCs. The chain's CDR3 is CASSFGLAGINEQFF. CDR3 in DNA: TGTGCCAGCAGCTTCGGACTAGCGGGGATAAATGAGCAGTTCTTC.